The clone carrying this T cell receptor beta chain was detected a few times. Antigen specificity is unknown. The same CDR3 arises from other DNA sequences in this sample as well. This record belongs to a study of brain metastases from non-small cell lung cancer. Study-wide points: Brain metastases shared most TCR repertoire with primaries, with sparse T cells. Compared with their matched primary tumors, about 62% of brain metastases showed expanded T-cell clones.

Some clones are missing from TCRdb's copy, which holds only in-frame ones; the method was immunoSEQ multiplex PCR. The sample contains thousands of clones, around 85% of which appear only once. Trimming took 5 bases from V and 5 from J; bases not matched to a gene: 10. The germline gives CDR1 SEHNR, CDR2 FQNEAQ (reference sequence). This CDR3 comprises 17 residues. The rearrangement uses TRBV7-9 and TRBJ2-3, with 13 bases identical to TRBD2. Material for sequencing was primary lung tumor tissue. The clonotype originates from a donor aged 40 or over with non-small cell lung cancer. The CDR3 DNA sequence: TGTGCCAGCAGCCCCAGGACTAGCGGGGGAGGGCAAGATACGCAGTATTTT. Encoded protein: CASSPRTSGGGQDTQYF.